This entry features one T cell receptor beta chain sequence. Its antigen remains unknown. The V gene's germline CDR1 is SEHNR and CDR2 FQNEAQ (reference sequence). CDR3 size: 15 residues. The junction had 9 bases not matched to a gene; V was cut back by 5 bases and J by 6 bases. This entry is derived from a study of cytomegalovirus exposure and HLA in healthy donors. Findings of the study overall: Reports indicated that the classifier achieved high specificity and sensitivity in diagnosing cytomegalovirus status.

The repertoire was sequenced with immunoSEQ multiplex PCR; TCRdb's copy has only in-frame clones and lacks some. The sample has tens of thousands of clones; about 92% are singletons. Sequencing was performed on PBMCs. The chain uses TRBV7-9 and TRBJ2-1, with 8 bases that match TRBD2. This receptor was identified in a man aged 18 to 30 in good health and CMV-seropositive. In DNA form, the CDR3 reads TGTGCCAGCAGCAATACGGGAGGGCTAATCAATGAGCAGTTCTTC. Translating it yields CASSNTGGLINEQFF.